This T cell receptor beta chain was captured by sequencing in a study of blood T cell repertoires in COVID-19 (TCRdb year 2020). About the study as a whole: The collaborator samples originated in the United States, Italy and Spain and spanned the acute and convalescent phases of COVID-19. The material from the prospective study consisted of cDNA or gDNA derived from T cells, B-cell-depleted T cells, or PBMCs. The dataset comprised deeply sampled blood TCRbeta repertoires from subjects exposed to, actively infected with, or recovered from COVID-19. The repertoires were released in a freely available public database intended as a resource for research on the immune response to SARS-CoV-2. The samples were drawn from the first 160 participants of the ongoing ImmuneRACE study and from 1,254 subjects provided by 6 global collaborators. Sample metadata almost always included a de-identified subject ID, COVID-19 status, age in years and sex. HLA class I and class II types, where available, came from metadata supplied by the sample provider rather than from assay-based typing. Paper-wide results and their limitations: The amount of clinical and demographic metadata varied by source and participant and was provided uncurated.

In Seattle, one collaborating source enrolled patients while the infection was active and tracked those patients longitudinally over the course of disease. The collaborating institutions used their own protocols to collect whole blood in K2EDTA tubes. For TCRbeta analysis, collaborator samples were shipped as frozen whole blood, as isolated PBMCs, or as DNA extracted from either sample type. From a lookup of the germline V gene, CDR1 and CDR2 are LGHNA and YSLEER. The CDR3 covers 14 residues, taking in both the cysteine and the phenylalanine. Just CDR3 DNA is preserved here, 42 bases in frame from base 1. Germline trimming: 3 bases from V, 11 bases from J; junction bases outside gene matches: 10. Turning to this clone: Its antigen remains undetermined. No clone much larger than this one lies a single base away; base qualities are absent.

TCRbeta CDR3 regions were amplified from genomic DNA by means of the immunoSEQ Assay, a bias-controlled multiplex PCR. The study's processing was this. Within the assay, amplification of reference gene primers was used to estimate how many nucleated cells each sample contained. To quantify the absolute abundance of each unique TCRbeta CDR3 rearrangement, sequence reads were collapsed and filtered. For each sample, productive Simpson clonality was calculated by taking the square root of Simpson's diversity index across productive rearrangements. The table was pulled from immuneACCESS by TCRdb, which kept in-frame rearrangements only. Such tables lose some clones; where checked, under half of the loss comes from unresolved V genes, and the rest has no known cause. V and J calls and clone size are those listed in that table; D and trimming were worked out from the DNA. The sample profile shows approximately 140,000 clones; roughly nine tenths of them were found once. The ten top clones hold 13% of the sample.

Sequencing used peripheral blood. The sequence was collected from a man between 18 and 29 years old with COVID-19, enrolled during active disease. This receptor chain uses TRBV4-3 and TRBJ1-1; 9 central bases correspond to TRBD1. The CDR3 corresponds to CASSQTQGALWAFF. The nucleotide sequence is given as TGCGCCAGCAGCCAGACACAGGGGGCCCTGTGGGCTTTCTTT.